This is a list of T cell receptor beta chains from one sample in a study of T-cell memory formation after mild COVID-19. TCRdb re-analysed the 5' RACE reads in MiXCR, keeping a single row per CDR3 protein. This table holds some 340,000 distinct CDR3 sequences, around 13% found once. The sample comprised PBMCs or a T cell subset sorted from them (not recorded which). All receptors come from a man aged 18 to 30 who had mild COVID-19 (a few samples of this study predate the infection). Cell type and time point are not known. The CDR3 runs from the conserved cysteine through the conserved F or W. D genes are given only for firm matches. Clone size appears in some rows only: once, few, many, or a class for an expanded clone.

CDR3 protein	CDR3 DNA	clone size	D gene	V gene	J gene
CASSAGTGGDTQYF	TGCGCCAGCAGCGCAGGGACAGGGGGGGATACGCAGTATTTT	-	TRBD1	TRBV5-1	TRBJ2-3
CASRFTSGHYEQYF	TGTGCCAGCAGATTTACTAGCGGACACTACGAGCAGTACTTC	-	TRBD2	TRBV12-3/TRBV12-4	TRBJ2-7
CASSQGLAGGVTDTQYF	TGTGCCAGCAGCCAGGGACTAGCGGGGGGTGTCACAGATACGCAGTATTTT	few	TRBD2	TRBV4-2	TRBJ2-3
CASTGGTVLSGANVLTF	TGTGCCAGCACCGGAGGGACAGTCCTATCTGGGGCCAACGTCCTGACTTTC	-	-	TRBV7-8	TRBJ2-6
CASSQYRNGYTF	TGTGCCAGCAGCCAATACCGGAATGGCTACACCTTC	many	-	TRBV3-1	TRBJ1-2
CASSPSQVRRTDTQYF	TGTGCCAGCAGCCCCTCACAGGTTCGGAGAACAGATACGCAGTATTTT	-	-	TRBV4-2	TRBJ2-3
CASSLDLQGNNQPQHF	TGTGCCAGCAGTTTAGACCTACAAGGGAATAATCAGCCCCAGCATTTT	-	-	TRBV12-3/TRBV12-4	TRBJ1-5
CASSLEGGAQHF	TGTGCCAGCAGCTTAGAGGGGGGAGCCCAGCATTTT	-	-	TRBV7-9	TRBJ1-5
CASSFWEAGELFF	TGTGCCAGCAGCTTCTGGGAGGCCGGGGAGCTGTTTTTT	many	-	TRBV7-9	TRBJ2-2
CATLQGAKNIQYF	TGTGCCACCCTCCAGGGAGCCAAAAACATTCAGTACTTC	-	-	TRBV6-1	TRBJ2-4
CSARKQGAGPTDTQYF	TGCAGTGCGAGGAAACAGGGGGCAGGGCCCACAGATACGCAGTATTTT	-	TRBD1	TRBV20-1	TRBJ2-3
CAISDGDTQYF	TGTGCCATCAGTGACGGAGATACGCAGTATTTT	-	-	TRBV10-3	TRBJ2-3
CASRRTLNTEAFF	TGTGCCAGCAGACGGACCCTTAACACTGAAGCTTTCTTT	-	-	TRBV2	TRBJ1-1
CASSLFTGIGYGYTF	TGTGCCAGCAGTTTGTTCACAGGGATAGGCTATGGCTACACCTTC	-	-	TRBV12-3/TRBV12-4	TRBJ1-2
CASSQQGAQFYGYTF	TGTGCCAGCAGTCAACAGGGGGCGCAGTTCTATGGCTACACCTTC	few	TRBD1	TRBV28	TRBJ1-2
CASKSGFHNEKLFF	TGTGCCAGCAAATCGGGCTTTCATAATGAAAAACTGTTTTTT	few	-	TRBV2	TRBJ1-4
CASRPGASSGNTIYF	TGTGCCAGCAGGCCAGGGGCTAGCTCTGGAAACACCATATATTTT	-	-	TRBV7-2	TRBJ1-3
CASSRLTSGDTEAFF	TGCGCCAGCAGCCGGTTGACATCCGGGGACACTGAAGCTTTCTTT	many	-	TRBV4-3	TRBJ1-1
CASSFLPWALGNTGELFF	TGTGCCAGTAGTTTCCTGCCTTGGGCTCTTGGGAACACCGGGGAGCTGTTTTTT	few	-	TRBV19	TRBJ2-2
CASRASGTSYEQYF	TGTGCCAGCAGGGCTAGCGGGACATCCTACGAGCAGTACTTC	once	TRBD2	TRBV6-6	TRBJ2-7
CASSYGPEADTQYF	TGTGCCAGCAGTTACGGGCCGGAAGCAGATACGCAGTATTTT	few	-	TRBV6-5	TRBJ2-3
CASSLSRGSYNEQFF	TGTGCCAGCAGCTTAAGTAGGGGCTCCTACAATGAGCAGTTCTTC	many	-	TRBV7-3	TRBJ2-1
CSAQGAKDAFF	TGCAGCGCACAGGGGGCTAAGGATGCTTTCTTT	few	TRBD1	TRBV29-1	TRBJ1-1
CASSARTRRGETQYF	TGTGCCAGCAGCGCGCGGACTAGAAGGGGGGAGACCCAGTACTTC	few	-	TRBV7-2	TRBJ2-5